This paragraph reports one T cell receptor (beta chain). What antigen it recognizes has not been identified. No base qualities exist here, and no much larger clone lies one base off it. This sample was taken from a study of radiation and T cells in renal cell carcinoma (TCRdb year 2020). Looking at the study overall: A total of some 55 samples underwent TCR beta sequencing, made up of approximately 26 tumors and approximately 27 peripheral blood samples. Across all 50 or so samples, under 4,500,000 unique CDR3 nucleotide sequences, encoding roughly 2,600,000 unique CDR3 amino acid sequences, were identified. Study-level results and caveats: Irradiated tumors contained more dominant CDR3 motifs, and these motifs occupied a larger share of the repertoire than in control tumors. Only small tumor regions of approximately 0.98 g were available, so intratumoral heterogeneity was not captured. No pretreatment tumor biopsies were available, so the baseline intratumoral presence of clonotypes could not be determined. With a single-armed trial design, the study had no way to address how radiation dose or scheduling affects the TCR repertoire. An increase in top tumor clonotypes in blood was observed from baseline to 2 weeks post-radiation, followed by contraction by 4 weeks, which was taken to suggest transient expansion of tumor-resident clones. Higher TCR clonality was observed in irradiated tumors than in controls, with an average of roughly 54% of the repertoire accounted for by the top 100 clonotypes, compared with around 45% in nephrectomy-only tumors.

The time point label on this specimen signifies: tumor resected at nephrectomy. Reading the label with the study, this specimen's treatment or condition is: 15 Gy SBRT to primary tumor, nephrectomy 4 weeks later. Samples came from a clinical trial, in which primary renal cell carcinomas received 15 Gy stereotactic body radiation therapy followed by nephrectomy 4 weeks later. Renal cell carcinoma with clear cell pathology was present in all patients. Tumors were mechanically dissociated, digested with collagenase/hyaluronidase at 37 °C, processed in gentleMACS C tubes, and stored in liquid nitrogen. Genomic DNA for TCR sequencing was prepared using the QIAamp DNA Blood Mini Kit (Qiagen). The analyses included only samples that passed all quality control checks. Sequences SNHLY (CDR1) and FYNNEI (CDR2) are obtained from the germline V gene. Trimming removed 2 bases from V and 4 bases from J, leaving 15 bases between the germline ends. The CDR3 measures 15 amino acids from cysteine to phenylalanine. The DNA shown is the 45-base CDR3, in frame from base 1.

TCR beta libraries were generated from genomic DNA with the immunoSEQ kit, following the manufacturer's recommendations. To prepare libraries, a first multiplex PCR with proprietary primers was run, followed by a second PCR that added unique barcodes, and a bead cleanup was done after each round. A positive control reaction and a negative control reaction, both provided in the kit, were run with every batch of samples. The final libraries underwent checking on an Agilent 4200 TapeStation D1000 ScreenTape, volumetric pooling, and quantification by qPCR. An Illumina NextSeq500 fitted with a MidOutput 150-cycle cartridge performed the sequencing, running 156 Read1 cycles and 15 Index1 cycles with the kit's custom primers. The pooled library was loaded at approximately 1 pM, and around 18% PhiX control was spiked in. Concerning the study's data processing: Vendor-processed data were analyzed in R, and a clonotype was defined as all T cells sharing the same CDR3 nucleotide sequence. In the clone abundance analyses, frequencies were normalized to the 10,000 most abundant clones in each sample. Before analysis, public T cell clones were removed, and these numbered fewer than six per sample on average. Dominant motifs were analyzed with ImmunoMap using the PAM10 matrix, a gap penalty of 30, and a homology threshold of 0.3, and motifs with a cumulative frequency of at least 0.01 were considered dominant. Tumor-enriched clonotypes and baseline blood-enriched clonotypes were defined as those with an abundance difference of at least 32-fold between compartments. Tumor-blood repertoire similarity was measured with the Baroni-Urbani and Buser coefficient, and groups were compared using two-tailed Wilcoxon tests in R. This immuneACCESS table, as held by TCRdb, lists in-frame sequences with V and J called but not all clones. Of the missing ones, under half trace to an unresolved V gene in checked studies; the others have no known cause. The V and J calls and clone size were taken over from that table, and D and trimming were inferred from the DNA. The sample profile shows about 15,000 clones; 50% to 75% of them were found once. The ten largest account for about 25% of the sample.

The chain employs TRBV2 and TRBJ2-7; perhaps TRBD2 is the D gene, with 5 bases matching. The sequence was collected from a woman in her 70s with renal cell carcinoma. The sequenced sample was tumor tissue, obtained from a patient whose treatment included radiotherapy and nephrectomy. Read as DNA, the sequence is TGTGCCAGCAGTGAAACCCGAGGGAATGGTTACGAGCAGTACTTC. Its amino acids are CASSETRGNGYEQYF. With the portions outside the CDR3 filled from the reference TRBV2 and TRBJ2-7 genes, the complete variable region becomes EPEVTQTPSHQVTQMGQEVILRCVPISNHLYFYWYRQILGQKVEFLVSFYNNEISEKSEIFDDQFSVERPDGSNFTLKIRSTKLEDSAMYFCASSETRGNGYEQYFGPGTRLTVT.